The 19 T cell receptor beta chains listed next were all sequenced from one sample in a study of T cell changes during pregnancy in multiple sclerosis. The method was immunoSEQ multiplex PCR; TCRdb's version includes in-frame clones alone and lacks a portion of them. This sample has 30,000 or so clones, with more than 85% found just once. The material was CD4+ T cells from peripheral blood mononuclear cells, obtained after pregnancy. Receptor source: a female donor with multiple sclerosis, enrolled in a pregnancy study.

This chain uses TRBV27 with TRBJ2-3; maybe TRBD2 (5 bases). V gave up 8 bases and J gave up 1 base, with 25 bases separating them. Germline V gives CDR1 MNHEY, CDR2 SMNVEV (reference sequence). This CDR3 is 18 amino acids long. The CDR3 coding sequence is TGTGCCAGCCGCCAATGGGATTCCCCCGGGATGCGCACAGATACGCAGTATTTT. Translating it yields CASRQWDSPGMRTDTQYF.

This clone rates as medium-sized. The V call is TRBV2, the J call TRBJ2-7, with TRBD1 identical over 7 bases. Unmatched junction bases numbered 9, after V lost 7 bases and J lost 6 bases. Germline V gives CDR1 SNHLY, CDR2 FYNNEI. The length of the CDR3 is 13 residues. The CDR3 loop is CASTYASGGEQYF. The CDR3 DNA is TGTGCCAGCACCTACGCATCAGGGGGCGAGCAGTACTTC.

V and J are TRBV7-9 and TRBJ1-2, with TRBD1 as a possible D gene (6 bases). The V and J ends lost 5 bases and 3 bases respectively, with 13 bases between them. Germline CDR1 SEHNR, CDR2 FQNEAQ (reference sequence). This CDR3 spans 14 amino acids. CDR3 sequence reads: CASSGQGSYYGYTF. The CDR3 coding sequence is TGTGCCAGCAGCGGGCAGGGGTCCTACTATGGCTACACCTTC.

The chain recombines TRBV19 with TRBJ2-7; tentative D call: TRBD1 (5 bases). Germline-derived CDR1 and CDR2 are LNHDA and SQIVND (reference sequence). V lost 6 bases and J lost 5, with 14 bases in between. The CDR3 is 13 amino acids. The CDR3 nucleotides read TGTGCCAGTAGCCAGGGTATCGTGGACGAGCAGTACTTC. Amino acids: CASSQGIVDEQYF.

This chain joins TRBV6-1 and TRBJ1-3; no clear D. The germline CDR1 and CDR2 sequences are MNHNS and SASEGT. CDR3 length: 14 residues. The V and J ends lost 7 bases and 1 base respectively, with 11 bases between them. This chain's CDR3 is CASTGILSGNTIYF. The DNA of the CDR3 is TGTGCCAGCACAGGAATCTTATCTGGAAACACCATATATTTT.

The V call is TRBV5-4, the J call TRBJ1-1; D is unclear. Between the trimmed V and J ends, which lost 0 bases and 0 bases, there was a span of 3 bases. CDR1 and CDR2 from the germline V gene are SGHNT and YYREEE (reference sequence). This CDR3 region has 13 residues. DNA of the CDR3: TGTGCCAGCAGCTTGGATATGAACACTGAAGCTTTCTTT. This encodes CASSLDMNTEAFF.

J is TRBJ2-2 and V is TRBV6-5; TRBD1 matches at 8 bases. Germline V gives CDR1 MNHEY, CDR2 SVGAGI. V dropped 2 bases and J dropped 6; count of bases not matched to a gene: 8. The CDR3 covers 16 residues. The CDR3 protein is CASSYTKTGAPGELFF. The CDR3 nucleotides are TGTGCCAGCAGTTACACGAAGACAGGGGCCCCCGGGGAGCTGTTTTTT.

This clone has a handful of counts. The chain links TRBV29-1 to TRBJ2-1; D is possibly TRBD2 (5 bases). Germline CDR1 and CDR2: SQVTM and ANQGSEA. The CDR3 length is 16 residues. The ends were cut back, 5 bases at V and 5 bases at J, with 22 bases in the middle. The CDR3 DNA sequence: TGCAGCGTTTGGGCCCACGGGAACTCTAGGGACAATGAGCAGTTCTTC. Translating it yields CSVWAHGNSRDNEQFF.

The chain couples TRBV18 to TRBJ1-1, with 7 bases identical to TRBD1. J lost 12 bases, V lost 0 bases, and 19 bases had no gene match. Per germline, CDR1 KGHSH and CDR2 LQKENI. The CDR3 runs 17 residues. The CDR3: CASSPPEGPAGGKGTFF. The CDR3 DNA follows: TGTGCCAGCTCACCACCGGAGGGTCCCGCAGGGGGAAAGGGGACTTTCTTT.

The rearrangement uses TRBV29-1 and TRBJ2-3; tentatively, D is TRBD1 (5 bases). Trimming removed 5 bases from V and 1 base from J, with 13 bases in between. Germline V lookup: CDR1 SQVTM, CDR2 ANQGSEA. The CDR3 length is 14 residues. The CDR3 here is CSVQGLARTDTQYF. The CDR3 bases are TGCAGCGTTCAGGGTTTAGCTCGCACAGATACGCAGTATTTT.

V and J are TRBV19 and TRBJ1-2, with 8 positions matching TRBD1. The CDR3 is made up of 13 amino acids. The germline V gene encodes CDR1 LNHDA and CDR2 SQIVND (reference sequence). After removal of 3 bases from V and 6 bases from J, the junction contained 3 bases not matched to a gene. The CDR3 DNA reads TGTGCCAGTAGTATCCCAGGGGGCGATGGCTACACCTTC. Its translation: CASSIPGGDGYTF.

V and J are TRBV4-3 and TRBJ1-1, with TRBD1 matching over 7 bases. Germline V gene lookup returns CDR1 LGHNA and CDR2 YSLEER. This CDR3 contains 13 residues. The V segment lost 0 bases and the J segment 5 bases; nucleotides outside the gene matches: 0. CDR3 sequence reads: CASSQDRGTEAFF. The CDR3 nucleotides read TGCGCCAGCAGCCAAGACAGGGGGACTGAAGCTTTCTTT.

This chain links TRBV11-1 with TRBJ2-7, with a weak D call TRBD1 (5 bases). V lost 3 bases, J lost 1 base, and 10 bases lay in between. Germline CDR1 and CDR2: SGHAT and FQDESV (reference sequence). This CDR3 region has 14 residues. CDR3 residues: CASSLSQGSYEQYF. In DNA, the CDR3 is TGTGCCAGCAGCTTGTCGCAGGGATCCTACGAGCAGTACTTC.

The CDR3 reads CASSSQDREIDAFF. In DNA, the CDR3 is TGTGCCAGCAGCTCCCAGGACAGGGAAATTGATGCTTTCTTT. This chain joins TRBV7-9 and TRBJ1-1, with 8 bases aligning to TRBD1. The CDR3 runs 14 residues. After removal of 4 bases from V and 11 bases from J, the junction contained 12 bases not matched to a gene. Germline CDR1 SEHNR, CDR2 FQNEAQ (reference sequence).

This clone is a singleton in its sample. This rearrangement joins TRBV2 to TRBJ2-7; no clear D gene. Germline assignment: CDR1 SNHLY and CDR2 FYNNEI. The CDR3 contains 12 residues. V was pared by 6 bases and J by 3 bases, with 9 bases between. CDR3 protein: CASSQDFYEQYF. The CDR3 DNA follows: TGTGCCAGCAGCCAAGACTTCTACGAGCAGTACTTC.

The J gene is TRBJ2-1, the V gene TRBV10-1, with 13 bases fitting TRBD2. CDR1 and CDR2 from the germline V gene are WNHNN and SYGVQD (reference sequence). Losses at the gene ends were 6 bases for V and 5 bases for J; bases not matched to a gene: 4. The CDR3 has 15 residues. The CDR3, as DNA: TGCGCCAGCAGATTAGGGACTAGCGGGAACAATGAGCAGTTCTTC. This translates into CASRLGTSGNNEQFF.

This clone qualifies as medium-sized. The genes are TRBV4-1 and TRBJ1-1; D possibly corresponds to TRBD1 (6 bases). CDR1 and CDR2 from the germline V gene are MGHRA and YSYEKL. Trimming stripped 5 bases from V and 2 bases from J, with 27 bases between. The CDR3 covers 19 residues. CDR3 amino acids: CASSNTGTPILGSNTEAFF. Written as DNA, the CDR3 is TGCGCCAGCAGCAACACCGGGACACCCATTTTGGGGAGCAACACTGAAGCTTTCTTT.

The J gene is TRBJ1-1, the V gene TRBV11-2; D may be TRBD1 (6 bases). The length of the CDR3 is 14 residues. Per germline, CDR1 SGHAT and CDR2 FQNNGV. V gave up 2 bases and J gave up 1 base, with 8 bases separating them. CDR3 nucleotides: TGTGCCAGCAGCTTATCAGGGGAGAACACTGAAGCTTTCTTT. The encoded protein is CASSLSGENTEAFF.

The chain couples TRBV27 to TRBJ1-4; D is undetermined. This CDR3 is built from 14 residues. Trimming pared 5 bases from V and 2 bases from J, leaving 9 bases between. Germline loops: CDR1 MNHEY, CDR2 SMNVEV (reference sequence). The CDR3 DNA is TGTGCCAGCAGTACCAGGTTGACTAATGAAAAACTGTTTTTT. It yields the protein CASSTRLTNEKLFF. The whole variable domain, filled in from reference TRBV27 and TRBJ1-4, reads EAQVTQNPRYLITVTGKKLTVTCSQNMNHEYMSWYRQDPGLGLRQIYYSMNVEVTDKGDVPEGYKVSRKEKRNFPLILESPSPNQTSLYFCASSTRLTNEKLFFGSGTQLSVL.